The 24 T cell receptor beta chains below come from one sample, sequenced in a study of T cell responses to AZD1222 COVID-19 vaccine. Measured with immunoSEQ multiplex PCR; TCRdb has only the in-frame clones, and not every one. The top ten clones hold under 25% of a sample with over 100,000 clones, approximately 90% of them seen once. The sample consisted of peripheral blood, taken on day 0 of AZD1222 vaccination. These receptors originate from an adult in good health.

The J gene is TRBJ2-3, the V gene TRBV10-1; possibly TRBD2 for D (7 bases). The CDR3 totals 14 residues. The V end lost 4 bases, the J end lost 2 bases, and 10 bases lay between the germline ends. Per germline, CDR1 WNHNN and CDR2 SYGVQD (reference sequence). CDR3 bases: TGCGCCAGCAGTGTCGGGGGGCCCACAGATACGCAGTATTTT. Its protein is CASSVGGPTDTQYF.

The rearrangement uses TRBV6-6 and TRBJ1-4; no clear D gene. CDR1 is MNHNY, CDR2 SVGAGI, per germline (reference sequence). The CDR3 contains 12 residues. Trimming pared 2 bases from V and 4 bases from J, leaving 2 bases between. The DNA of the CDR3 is TGTGCCAGCAGTTACATTAATGAAAAACTGTTTTTT. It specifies CASSYINEKLFF.

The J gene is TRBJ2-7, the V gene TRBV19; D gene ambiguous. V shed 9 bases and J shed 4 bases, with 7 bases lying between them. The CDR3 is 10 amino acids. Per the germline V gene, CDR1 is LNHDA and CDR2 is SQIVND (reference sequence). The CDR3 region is CASRAYEQYF. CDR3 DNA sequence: TGTGCCAGCCGGGCTTACGAGCAGTACTTC.

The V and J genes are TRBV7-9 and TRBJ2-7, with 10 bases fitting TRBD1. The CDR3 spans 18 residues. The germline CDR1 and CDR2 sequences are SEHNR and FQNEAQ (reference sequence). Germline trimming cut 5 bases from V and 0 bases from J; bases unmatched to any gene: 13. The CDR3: CASSQRGTGAASSYEQYF. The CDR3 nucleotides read TGTGCCAGCAGCCAACGAGGGACAGGGGCCGCGTCCTCCTACGAGCAGTACTTC.

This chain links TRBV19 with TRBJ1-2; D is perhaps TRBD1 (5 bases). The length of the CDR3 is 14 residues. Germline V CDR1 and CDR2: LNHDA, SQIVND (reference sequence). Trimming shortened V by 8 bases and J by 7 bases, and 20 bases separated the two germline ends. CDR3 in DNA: TGTGCCAGTTGGATCGGCGGCAGGGAGAGTGGCTACACCTTC. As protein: CASWIGGRESGYTF.

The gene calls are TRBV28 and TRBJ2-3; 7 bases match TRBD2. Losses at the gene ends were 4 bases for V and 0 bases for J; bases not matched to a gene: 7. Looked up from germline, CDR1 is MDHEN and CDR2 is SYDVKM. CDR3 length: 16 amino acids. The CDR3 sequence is CASSSSAGISTDTQYF. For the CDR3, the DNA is TGTGCCAGCAGTTCCTCAGCGGGGATTAGCACAGATACGCAGTATTTT.

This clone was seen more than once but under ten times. The CDR3 DNA follows: TGTGCCACGTCGCCAGACTTCTGGGCAGATACGCAGTATTTT. Protein sequence: CATSPDFWADTQYF. The chain is built from TRBV6-5 and TRBJ2-3; D is ambiguous. The germline V gene has CDR1 MNHEY and CDR2 SVGAGI. V lost 10 bases, J lost 4 bases, and 18 bases lay in between. CDR3 length: 14 amino acids.

This chain's CDR3 is CATSGRGGMSNQPQHF. The CDR3 DNA follows: TGTGCCACCAGCGGGCGGGGGGGAATGAGCAATCAGCCCCAGCATTTT. The chain is built from TRBV15 and TRBJ1-5; perhaps TRBD1 as D (5 bases). The CDR3 is 16 amino acids. V was cut by 5 bases and J by 1 base, with 15 bases left in between. Germline CDR1 reads LNHNV; CDR2 reads YYDKDF (reference sequence).

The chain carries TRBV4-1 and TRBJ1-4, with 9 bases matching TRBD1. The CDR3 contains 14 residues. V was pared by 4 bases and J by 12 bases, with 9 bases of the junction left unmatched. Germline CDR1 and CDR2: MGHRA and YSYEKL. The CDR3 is CASSRGTGSGELFF. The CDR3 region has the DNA TGCGCCAGCAGCCGCGGGACAGGGTCTGGGGAACTGTTTTTT.

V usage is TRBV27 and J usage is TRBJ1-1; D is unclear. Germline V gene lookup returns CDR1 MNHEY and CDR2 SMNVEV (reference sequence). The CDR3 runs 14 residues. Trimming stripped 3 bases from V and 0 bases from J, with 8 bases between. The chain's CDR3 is CASSLVGMNTEAFF. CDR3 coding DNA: TGTGCCAGCAGTTTGGTAGGTATGAACACTGAAGCTTTCTTT.

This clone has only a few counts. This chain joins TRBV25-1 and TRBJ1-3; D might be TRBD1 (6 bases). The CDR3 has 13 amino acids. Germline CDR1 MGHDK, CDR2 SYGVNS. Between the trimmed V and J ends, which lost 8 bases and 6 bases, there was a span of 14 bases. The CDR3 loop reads CASAPGQANTIYF. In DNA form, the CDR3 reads TGTGCCAGCGCTCCGGGACAAGCAAACACCATATATTTT.

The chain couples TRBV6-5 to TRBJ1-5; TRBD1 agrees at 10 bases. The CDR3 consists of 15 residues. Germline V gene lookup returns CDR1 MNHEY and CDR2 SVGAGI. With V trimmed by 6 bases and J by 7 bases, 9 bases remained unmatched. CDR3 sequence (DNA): TGTGCCAGCAGCAGGACCGGACAGGGGGTCCAGCCCCAGCATTTT. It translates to CASSRTGQGVQPQHF.

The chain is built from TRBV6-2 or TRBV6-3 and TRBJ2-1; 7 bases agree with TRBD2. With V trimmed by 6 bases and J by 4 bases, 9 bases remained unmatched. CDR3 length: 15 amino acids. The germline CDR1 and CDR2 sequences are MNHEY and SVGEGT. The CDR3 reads CASSATSVSYNEQFF. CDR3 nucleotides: TGTGCCAGCAGCGCCACTAGCGTCTCATACAATGAGCAGTTCTTC.

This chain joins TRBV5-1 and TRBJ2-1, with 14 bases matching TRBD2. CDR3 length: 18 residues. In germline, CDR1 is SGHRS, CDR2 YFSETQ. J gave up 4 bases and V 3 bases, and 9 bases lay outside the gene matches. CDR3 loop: CASSSRTSGGTGYNEQFF. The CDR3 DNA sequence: TGCGCCAGCAGCTCCCGGACTAGCGGGGGGACCGGTTACAATGAGCAGTTCTTC.

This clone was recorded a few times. The CDR3 is CASSLYGTSPNTGELFF. DNA of the CDR3: TGTGCCAGCAGCTTATATGGGACTAGCCCTAACACCGGGGAGCTGTTTTTT. This chain joins TRBV7-2 and TRBJ2-2, with 9 bases aligning to TRBD2. J gave up 2 bases and V 2 bases, and 6 bases lay outside the gene matches. The germline gives CDR1 SGHTA, CDR2 FQGNSA. The CDR3 spans 17 residues. The whole variable domain, filled in from reference TRBV7-2 and TRBJ2-2, reads GAGVSQSPSNKVTEKGKDVELRCDPISGHTALYWYRQSLGQGLEFLIYFQGNSAPDKSGLPSDRFSAERTGGSVSTLTIQRTQQEDSAVYLCASSLYGTSPNTGELFFGEGSRLTVL.

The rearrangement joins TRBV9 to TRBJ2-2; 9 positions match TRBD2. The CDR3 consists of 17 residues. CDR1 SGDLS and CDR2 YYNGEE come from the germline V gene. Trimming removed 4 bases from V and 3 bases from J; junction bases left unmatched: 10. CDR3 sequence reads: CASSSAGGGAYTGELFF. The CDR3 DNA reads TGTGCCAGCAGCAGCGCAGGCGGGGGGGCGTACACCGGGGAGCTGTTTTTT.

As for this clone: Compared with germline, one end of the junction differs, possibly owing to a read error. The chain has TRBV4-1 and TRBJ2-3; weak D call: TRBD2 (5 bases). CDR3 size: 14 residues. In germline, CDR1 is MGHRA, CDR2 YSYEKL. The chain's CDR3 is CASRQGPGTDTQYF. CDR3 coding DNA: TGCGCCAGCAGGCAAGGTCCGGGGACAGATACGCAGTATTTT.

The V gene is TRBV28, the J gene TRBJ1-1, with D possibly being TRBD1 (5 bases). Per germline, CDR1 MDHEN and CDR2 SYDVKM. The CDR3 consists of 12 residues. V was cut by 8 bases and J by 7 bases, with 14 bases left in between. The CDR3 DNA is TGTGCCAGCCTCTCCGGGACTAATGAAGCTTTCTTT. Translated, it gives CASLSGTNEAFF.

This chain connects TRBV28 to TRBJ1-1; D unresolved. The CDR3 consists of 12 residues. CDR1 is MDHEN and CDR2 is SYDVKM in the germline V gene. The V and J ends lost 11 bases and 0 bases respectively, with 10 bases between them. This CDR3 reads CALGSMNTEAFF. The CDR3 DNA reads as TGTGCCCTAGGCAGCATGAACACTGAAGCTTTCTTT.

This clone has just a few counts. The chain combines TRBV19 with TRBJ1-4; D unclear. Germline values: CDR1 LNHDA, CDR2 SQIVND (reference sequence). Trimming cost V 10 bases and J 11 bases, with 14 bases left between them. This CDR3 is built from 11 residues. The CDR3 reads CATSKEVKLFF. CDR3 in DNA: TGTGCCACCTCGAAAGAAGTGAAACTGTTTTTT.

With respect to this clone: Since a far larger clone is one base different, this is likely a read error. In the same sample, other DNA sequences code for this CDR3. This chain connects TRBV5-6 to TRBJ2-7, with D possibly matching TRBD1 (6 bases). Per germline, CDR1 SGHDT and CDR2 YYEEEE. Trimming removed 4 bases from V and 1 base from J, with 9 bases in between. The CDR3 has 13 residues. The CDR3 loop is CASSLGQSYEQYF. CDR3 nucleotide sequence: TGTGCCAGCAGCCTCGGACAGTCCTACGAGCAGTACTTC.

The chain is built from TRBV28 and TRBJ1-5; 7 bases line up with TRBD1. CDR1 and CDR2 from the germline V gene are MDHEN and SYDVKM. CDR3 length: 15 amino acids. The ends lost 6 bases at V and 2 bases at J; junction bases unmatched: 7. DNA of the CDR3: TGTGCCAGCAGCTCTACAGGGGACGGCAATCAGCCCCAGCATTTT. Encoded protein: CASSSTGDGNQPQHF.

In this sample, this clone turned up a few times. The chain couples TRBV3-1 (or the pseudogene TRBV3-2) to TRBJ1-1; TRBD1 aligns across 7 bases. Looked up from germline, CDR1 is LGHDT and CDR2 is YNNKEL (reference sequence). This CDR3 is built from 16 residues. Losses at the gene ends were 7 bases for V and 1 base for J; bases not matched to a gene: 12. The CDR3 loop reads CASTTGEGGKNTEAFF. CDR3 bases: TGTGCCAGCACCACAGGGGAAGGTGGCAAGAACACTGAAGCTTTCTTT.

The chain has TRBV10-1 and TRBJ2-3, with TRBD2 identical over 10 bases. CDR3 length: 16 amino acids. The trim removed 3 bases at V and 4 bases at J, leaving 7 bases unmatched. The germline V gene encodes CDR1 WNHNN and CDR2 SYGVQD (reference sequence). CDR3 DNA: TGCGCCAGCAGTGATCAGCGGGGGGGCCAAGCAGATACGCAGTATTTT. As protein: CASSDQRGGQADTQYF.